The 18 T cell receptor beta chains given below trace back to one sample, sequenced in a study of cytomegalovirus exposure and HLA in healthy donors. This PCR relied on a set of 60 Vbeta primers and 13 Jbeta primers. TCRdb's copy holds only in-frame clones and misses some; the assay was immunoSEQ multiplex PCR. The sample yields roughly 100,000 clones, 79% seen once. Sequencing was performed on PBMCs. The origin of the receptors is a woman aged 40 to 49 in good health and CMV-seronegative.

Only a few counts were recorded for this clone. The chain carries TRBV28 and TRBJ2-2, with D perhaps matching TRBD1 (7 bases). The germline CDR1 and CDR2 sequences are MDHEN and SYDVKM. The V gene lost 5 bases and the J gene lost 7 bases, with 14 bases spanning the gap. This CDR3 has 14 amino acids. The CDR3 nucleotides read TGTGCCAGCAGTAGGAGGGGGCAGGACGGGGAGCTGTTTTTT. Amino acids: CASSRRGQDGELFF. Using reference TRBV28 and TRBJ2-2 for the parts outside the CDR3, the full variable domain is DVKVTQSSRYLVKRTGEKVFLECVQDMDHENMFWYRQDPGLGLRLIYFSYDVKMKEKGDIPEGYSVSREKKERFSLILESASTNQTSMYLCASSRRGQDGELFFGEGSRLTVL.

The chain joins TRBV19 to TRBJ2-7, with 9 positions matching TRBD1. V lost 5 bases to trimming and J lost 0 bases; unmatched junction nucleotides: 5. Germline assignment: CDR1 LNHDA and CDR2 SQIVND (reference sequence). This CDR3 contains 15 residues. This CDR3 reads CASSEETGGSYEQYF. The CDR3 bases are TGTGCCAGTAGTGAAGAGACAGGGGGCTCCTACGAGCAGTACTTC. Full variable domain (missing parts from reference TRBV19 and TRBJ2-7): DGGITQSPKYLFRKEGQNVTLSCEQNLNHDAMYWYRQDPGQGLRLIYYSQIVNDFQKGDIAEGYSVSREKKESFPLTVTSAQKNPTAFYLCASSEETGGSYEQYFGPGTRLTVT.

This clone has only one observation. CDR3 DNA: TGTGCCAGTAGCCGTATTCCGGGACTAGGGACAGATACGCAGTATTTT. Translation: CASSRIPGLGTDTQYF. The chain employs TRBV19 and TRBJ2-3, with TRBD2 identical over 8 bases. CDR3 length equals 16 residues. V trimming: 6 bases; J trimming: 3 bases; junction bases outside the gene matches: 11. CDR1 is LNHDA and CDR2 is SQIVND in the germline V gene (reference sequence). Looking up the rest from reference TRBV19 and TRBJ2-3 gives the full variable domain: DGGITQSPKYLFRKEGQNVTLSCEQNLNHDAMYWYRQDPGQGLRLIYYSQIVNDFQKGDIAEGYSVSREKKESFPLTVTSAQKNPTAFYLCASSRIPGLGTDTQYFGPGTRLTVL.

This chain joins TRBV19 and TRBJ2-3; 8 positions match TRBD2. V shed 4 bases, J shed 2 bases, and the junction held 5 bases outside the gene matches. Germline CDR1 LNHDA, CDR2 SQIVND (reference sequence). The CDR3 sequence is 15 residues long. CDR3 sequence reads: CASSTGGQVTDTQYF. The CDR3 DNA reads TGTGCCAGTAGTACGGGGGGGCAGGTCACAGATACGCAGTATTTT.

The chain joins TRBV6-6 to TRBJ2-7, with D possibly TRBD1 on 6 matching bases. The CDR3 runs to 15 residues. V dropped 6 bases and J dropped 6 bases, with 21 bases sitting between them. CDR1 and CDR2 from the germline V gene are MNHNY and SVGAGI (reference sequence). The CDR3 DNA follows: TGTGCCAGCAGACCCTACCGACAGGATGGGTTCGAGCAGTACTTC. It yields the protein CASRPYRQDGFEQYF.

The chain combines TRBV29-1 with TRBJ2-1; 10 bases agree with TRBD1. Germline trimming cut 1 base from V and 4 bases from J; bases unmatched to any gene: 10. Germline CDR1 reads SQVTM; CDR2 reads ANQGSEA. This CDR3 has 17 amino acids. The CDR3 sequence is CSVEVGTGEMGYNEQFF. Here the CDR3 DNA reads TGCAGCGTTGAAGTCGGGACAGGGGAGATGGGGTACAATGAGCAGTTCTTC.

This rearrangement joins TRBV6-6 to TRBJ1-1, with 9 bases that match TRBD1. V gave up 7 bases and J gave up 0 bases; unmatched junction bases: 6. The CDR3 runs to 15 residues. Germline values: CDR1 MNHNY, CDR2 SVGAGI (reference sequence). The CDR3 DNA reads TGTGCCAGCATTCCCGGACAGGGGATGAACACTGAAGCTTTCTTT. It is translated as CASIPGQGMNTEAFF.

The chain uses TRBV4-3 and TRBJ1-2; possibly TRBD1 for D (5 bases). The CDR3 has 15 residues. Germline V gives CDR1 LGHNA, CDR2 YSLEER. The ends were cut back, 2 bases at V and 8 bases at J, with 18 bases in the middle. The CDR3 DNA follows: TGCGCCAGCAGCCAACCCCGAGGAGGGGAGCGGGGCTACACCTTC. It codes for CASSQPRGGERGYTF.

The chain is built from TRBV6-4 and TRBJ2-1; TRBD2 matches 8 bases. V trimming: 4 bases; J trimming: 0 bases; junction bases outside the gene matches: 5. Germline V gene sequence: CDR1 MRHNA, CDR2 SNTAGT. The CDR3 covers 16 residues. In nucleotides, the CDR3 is TGTGCCAGCAGTGGGCGGGAGGCTAGCTCCTACAATGAGCAGTTCTTC. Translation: CASSGREASSYNEQFF.

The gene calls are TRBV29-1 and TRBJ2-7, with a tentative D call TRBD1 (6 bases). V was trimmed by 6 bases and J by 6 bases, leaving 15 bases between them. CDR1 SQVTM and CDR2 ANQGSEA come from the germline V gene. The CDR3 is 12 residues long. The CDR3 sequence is CSVPIGGSEQYF. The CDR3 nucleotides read TGCAGCGTGCCCATAGGGGGTTCCGAGCAGTACTTC.

CDR3 DNA: TGTGCCAGCAGCTCCACATCCGGGGAGCTCACGGTCGTCGCAGATACGCAGTATTTT. This gives the protein CASSSTSGELTVVADTQYF. The rearrangement uses TRBV7-9 and TRBJ2-3; D may be TRBD2 (5 bases). Germline CDR1 is SEHNR and CDR2 is FQNEAQ (reference sequence). CDR3 size: 19 residues. Trimming cost V 4 bases and J 4 bases, with 27 bases left between them.

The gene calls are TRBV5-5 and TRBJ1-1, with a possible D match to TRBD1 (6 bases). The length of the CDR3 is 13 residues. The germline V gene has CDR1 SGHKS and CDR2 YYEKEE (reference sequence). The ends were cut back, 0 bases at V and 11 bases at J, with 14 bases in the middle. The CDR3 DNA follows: TGTGCCAGCAGCTTGGGGGGACACCTGAATGCTTTCTTT. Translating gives CASSLGGHLNAFF.

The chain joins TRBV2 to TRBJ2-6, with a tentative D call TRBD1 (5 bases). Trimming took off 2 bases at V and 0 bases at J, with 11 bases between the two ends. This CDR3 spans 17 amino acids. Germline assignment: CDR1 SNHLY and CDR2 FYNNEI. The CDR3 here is CASSEQGPSSGANVLTF. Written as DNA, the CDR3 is TGTGCCAGCAGTGAACAGGGCCCGAGCTCTGGGGCCAACGTCCTGACTTTC.

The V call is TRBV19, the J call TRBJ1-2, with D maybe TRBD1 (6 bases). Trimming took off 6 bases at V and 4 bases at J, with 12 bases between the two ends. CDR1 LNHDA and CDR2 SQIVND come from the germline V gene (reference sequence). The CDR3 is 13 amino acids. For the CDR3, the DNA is TGTGCCAGTAGCATGGACAGCTCCTATGGCTACACCTTC. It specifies CASSMDSSYGYTF.

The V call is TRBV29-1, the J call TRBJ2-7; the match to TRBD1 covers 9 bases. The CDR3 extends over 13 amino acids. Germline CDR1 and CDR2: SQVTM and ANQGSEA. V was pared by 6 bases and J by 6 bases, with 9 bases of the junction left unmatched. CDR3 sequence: CSVGGQGIAEQYF. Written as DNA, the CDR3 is TGCAGCGTCGGGGGACAGGGCATTGCCGAGCAGTACTTC.

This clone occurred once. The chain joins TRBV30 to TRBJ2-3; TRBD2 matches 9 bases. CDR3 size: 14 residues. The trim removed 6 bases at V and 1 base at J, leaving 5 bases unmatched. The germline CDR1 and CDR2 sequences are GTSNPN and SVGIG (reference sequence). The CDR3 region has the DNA TGTGCCTGCCATAGGACTAGCGGCACAGATACGCAGTATTTT. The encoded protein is CACHRTSGTDTQYF.

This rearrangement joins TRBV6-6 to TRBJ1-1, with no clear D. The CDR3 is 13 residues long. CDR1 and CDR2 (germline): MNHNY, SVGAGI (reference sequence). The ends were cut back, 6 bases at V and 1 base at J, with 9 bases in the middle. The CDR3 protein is CASRSEGNTEAFF. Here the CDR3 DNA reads TGTGCCAGCAGGTCGGAGGGGAACACTGAAGCTTTCTTT.

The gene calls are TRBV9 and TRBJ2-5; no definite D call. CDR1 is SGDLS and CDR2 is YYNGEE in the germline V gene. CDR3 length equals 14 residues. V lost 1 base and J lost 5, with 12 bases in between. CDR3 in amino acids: CASSVSIDLETQYF. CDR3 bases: TGTGCCAGCAGCGTATCAATAGATTTGGAGACCCAGTACTTC.